The T cell receptor beta chain under discussion was sequenced for a study of cytomegalovirus exposure and HLA in healthy donors. The PCR made use of 60 Vbeta and 13 Jbeta primers. Clones were sequenced by immunoSEQ multiplex PCR, and TCRdb holds only the in-frame ones, with some missing. The sample shows about 100,000 clones, 76% of them seen only once. The germline V and J ends were trimmed by 3 bases and 0 bases, with 8 bases remaining between them. The CDR3 covers 14 residues. Germline V gene data show CDR1 as LNHDA and CDR2 as SQIVND (reference sequence). Study-level results: Some V segments, TRBV6-2 and TRBV6-3 among them, were indistinguishable and were therefore excluded.

Worth noting for this clone: The antigen is undetermined.

The sample comprised PBMCs. This chain uses TRBV19 with TRBJ1-1; no reliable D call. The sequence derives from a woman under 30 in good health and CMV-seropositive. CDR3 sequence reads: CASSIPNLNTEAFF. CDR3 DNA: TGTGCCAGTAGTATCCCCAACTTGAACACTGAAGCTTTCTTT.